A single sample is the source of the 4 T cell receptor beta chains below, sequenced in a study of T cell repertoires in cytomegalovirus infection. Each CDR3 protein gets one entry after TCRdb re-called the reads with MiXCR. The table has about 920,000 distinct CDR3 sequences, approximately 31% seen once. These receptors have no known antigen. This material consisted of cultured CD8+ T cells from PBMCs, taken from culture after CMV antigen stimulation. These receptor sequences come from a human donor in good health (CMV status not recorded). Some clones in this sample may be carry-over from other donors' samples.

This clonotype has just one count. The CDR3 DNA reads TGCGCCAGCAGCCAAGATCTTGGTAACTACGAGCAGTACTTC. Its protein product is CASSQDLGNYEQYF. This chain links TRBV4-1 with TRBJ2-7, with no clear D. The CDR3 covers 14 residues. The V and J ends lost 0 bases and 3 bases respectively, with 9 bases between them. Germline V gene lookup returns CDR1 MGHRA and CDR2 YSYEKL.

This clonotype occurred many times. The chain has TRBV7-6 and TRBJ2-2; 10 bases agree with TRBD2. The CDR3 is made up of 17 amino acids. Unmatched junction bases numbered 12, after V lost 6 bases and J lost 5 bases. Germline V gene data show CDR1 as SGHVS and CDR2 as FNYEAQ. The CDR3 loop is CASSLTPSGGATGELFF. Written as DNA, the CDR3 is TGTGCCAGCAGTCTTACGCCCAGCGGGGGGGCGACCGGGGAGCTGTTTTTT.

The chain has TRBV6-6 and TRBJ1-3; D call uncertain. Trimming took 4 bases from V and 0 from J, leaving 13 bases between them. This CDR3 is 16 amino acids long. CDR1 and CDR2 from the germline V gene are MNHNY and SVGAGI (reference sequence). The DNA of the CDR3 is TGTGCCAGCAGTTTACCGGACGGTAACTCTGGAAACACCATATATTTT. Protein product: CASSLPDGNSGNTIYF.

This chain links TRBV6-2 or TRBV6-3 with TRBJ2-7; 8 nucleotides agree with TRBD2. Germline V gene data show CDR1 as MNHEY and CDR2 as SVGEGT. Trimming removed 6 bases from V and 5 bases from J; junction bases left unmatched: 9. The CDR3 length is 14 residues. CDR3 sequence reads: CASSLQSGGNEQYV. The CDR3 DNA sequence: TGTGCCAGCAGCCTCCAGAGCGGGGGAAACGAGCAGTACGTC.